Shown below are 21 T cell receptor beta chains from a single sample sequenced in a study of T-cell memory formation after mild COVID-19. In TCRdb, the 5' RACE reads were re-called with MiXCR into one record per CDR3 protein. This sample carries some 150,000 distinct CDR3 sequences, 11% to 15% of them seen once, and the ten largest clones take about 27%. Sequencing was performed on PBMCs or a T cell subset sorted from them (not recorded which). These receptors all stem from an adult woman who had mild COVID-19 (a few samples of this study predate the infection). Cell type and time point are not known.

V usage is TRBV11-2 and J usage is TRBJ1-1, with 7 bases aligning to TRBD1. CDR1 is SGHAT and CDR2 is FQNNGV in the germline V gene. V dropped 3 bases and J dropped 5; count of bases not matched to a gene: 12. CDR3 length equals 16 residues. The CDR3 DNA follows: TGTGCCAGCAGCTTCACCCTTCGAAGGGGGCAAACTGAAGCTTTCTTT. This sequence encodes CASSFTLRRGQTEAFF.

CDR3 region: CASSLAPGRLGNEQYF. CDR3 bases: TGTGCCAGCAGCTTAGCGCCGGGCCGGTTGGGGAACGAGCAGTACTTC. The chain recombines TRBV7-9 with TRBJ2-7, with D unclear. V was pared by 0 bases and J by 5 bases, with 17 bases between. The CDR3 is made up of 16 amino acids. Germline V gene sequence: CDR1 SEHNR, CDR2 FQNEAQ (reference sequence).

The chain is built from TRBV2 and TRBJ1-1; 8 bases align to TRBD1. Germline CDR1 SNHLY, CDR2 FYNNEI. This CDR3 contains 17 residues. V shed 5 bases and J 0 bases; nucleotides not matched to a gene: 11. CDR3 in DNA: TGTGCCAGCAGTCTCCCCCGGACAGGGCTCGTGAACACTGAAGCTTTCTTT. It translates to CASSLPRTGLVNTEAFF.

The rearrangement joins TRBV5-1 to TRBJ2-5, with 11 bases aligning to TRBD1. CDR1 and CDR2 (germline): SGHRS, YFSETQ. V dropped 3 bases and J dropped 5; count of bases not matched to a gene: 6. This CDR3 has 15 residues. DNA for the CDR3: TGCGCCAGCAGCTCTGGACAGGGGGCGGGGGAGACCCAGTACTTC. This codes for CASSSGQGAGETQYF.

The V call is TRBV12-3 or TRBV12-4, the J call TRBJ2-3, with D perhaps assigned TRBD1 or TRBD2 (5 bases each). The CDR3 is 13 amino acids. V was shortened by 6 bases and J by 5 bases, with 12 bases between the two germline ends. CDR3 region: CASSPVGGDTQYF. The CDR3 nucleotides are TGTGCCAGCAGCCCAGTTGGGGGAGATACGCAGTATTTT.

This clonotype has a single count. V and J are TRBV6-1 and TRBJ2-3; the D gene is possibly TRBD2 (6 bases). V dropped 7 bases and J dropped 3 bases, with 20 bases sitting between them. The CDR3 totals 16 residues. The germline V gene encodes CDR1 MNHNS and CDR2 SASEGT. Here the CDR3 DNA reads TGTGCCAGCATAAGGAGGGGCGGAGGACTAACAGATACGCAGTATTTT. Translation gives CASIRRGGGLTDTQYF.

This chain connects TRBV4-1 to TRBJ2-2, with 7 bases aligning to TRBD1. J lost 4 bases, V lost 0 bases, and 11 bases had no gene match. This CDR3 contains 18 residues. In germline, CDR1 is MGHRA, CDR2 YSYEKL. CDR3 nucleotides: TGCGCCAGCAGCCAAGATAAGGAGACAGGGCTGGGCACCGGGGAGCTGTTTTTT. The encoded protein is CASSQDKETGLGTGELFF.

The CDR3 loop reads CASSEGQQNTEAFF. CDR3 nucleotide sequence: TGTGCCAGCAGCGAAGGACAGCAGAACACTGAAGCTTTCTTT. The rearrangement joins TRBV9 to TRBJ1-1; perhaps TRBD1 as D (6 bases). The germline gives CDR1 SGDLS, CDR2 YYNGEE. This CDR3 contains 14 residues. Trimming shortened V by 3 bases and J by 1 base, and 10 bases separated the two germline ends.

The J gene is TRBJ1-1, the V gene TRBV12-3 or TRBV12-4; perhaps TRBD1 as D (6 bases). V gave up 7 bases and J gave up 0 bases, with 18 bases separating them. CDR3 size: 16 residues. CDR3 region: CASTIIQGPLNTEAFF. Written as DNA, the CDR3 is TGTGCCAGCACCATAATCCAGGGGCCGCTGAACACTGAAGCTTTCTTT.

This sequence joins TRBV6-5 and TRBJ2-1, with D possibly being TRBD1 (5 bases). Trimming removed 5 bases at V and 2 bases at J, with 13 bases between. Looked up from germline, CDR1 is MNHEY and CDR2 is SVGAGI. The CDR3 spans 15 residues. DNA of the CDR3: TGTGCCAGCAGTCACCTACGACAGCCCTACAATGAGCAGTTCTTC. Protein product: CASSHLRQPYNEQFF.

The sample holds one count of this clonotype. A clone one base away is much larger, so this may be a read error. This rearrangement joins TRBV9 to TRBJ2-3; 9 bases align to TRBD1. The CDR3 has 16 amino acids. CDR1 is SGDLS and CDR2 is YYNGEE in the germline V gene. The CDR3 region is CARSVLPGQGPDTQYF. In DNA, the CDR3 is TGTGCCAGAAGCGTTCTACCGGGACAGGGCCCAGATACGCAGTATTTT.

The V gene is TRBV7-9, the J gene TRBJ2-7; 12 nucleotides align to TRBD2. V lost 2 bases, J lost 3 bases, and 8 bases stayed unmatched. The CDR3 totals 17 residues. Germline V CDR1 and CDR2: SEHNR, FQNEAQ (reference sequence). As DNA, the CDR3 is TGTGCCAGCAGCTTACCTCTAGCGGGAGGGTCCCACTACGAGCAGTACTTC. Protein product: CASSLPLAGGSHYEQYF.

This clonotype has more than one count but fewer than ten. CDR3 DNA sequence: TGTGCCACCAGCAGAGCCTCCCCTAGCGTGAGCTCCTACGAGCAGTACTTC. Protein: CATSRASPSVSSYEQYF. The V gene is TRBV15, the J gene TRBJ2-7, with D possibly matching TRBD2 (6 bases). In germline, CDR1 is LNHNV, CDR2 YYDKDF (reference sequence). The CDR3 length is 17 residues. The V end lost 1 base, the J end lost 0 bases, and 16 bases lay between the germline ends.

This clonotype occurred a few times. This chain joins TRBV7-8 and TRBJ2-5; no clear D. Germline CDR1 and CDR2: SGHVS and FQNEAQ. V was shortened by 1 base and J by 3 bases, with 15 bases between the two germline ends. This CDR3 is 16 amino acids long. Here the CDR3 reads CASSLDPMGTKETQYF. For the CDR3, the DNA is TGTGCCAGCAGCTTAGACCCCATGGGCACCAAAGAGACCCAGTACTTC.

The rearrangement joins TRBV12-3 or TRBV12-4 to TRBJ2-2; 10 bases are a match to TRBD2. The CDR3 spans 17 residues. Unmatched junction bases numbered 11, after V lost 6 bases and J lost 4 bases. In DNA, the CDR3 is TGTGCCAGCAGCATAACTCTAGCGGGGGCCATCACCGGGGAGCTGTTTTTT. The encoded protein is CASSITLAGAITGELFF.

The CDR3 region is CSVGGTGVTGELFF. In DNA, the CDR3 is TGCAGCGTTGGGGGGACAGGGGTCACCGGGGAGCTGTTTTTT. V and J are TRBV29-1 and TRBJ2-2; TRBD1 matches 10 bases. Losses at the gene ends were 4 bases for V and 4 bases for J; bases not matched to a gene: 3. The CDR3 is 14 amino acids. The V gene's germline CDR1 is SQVTM and CDR2 ANQGSEA.

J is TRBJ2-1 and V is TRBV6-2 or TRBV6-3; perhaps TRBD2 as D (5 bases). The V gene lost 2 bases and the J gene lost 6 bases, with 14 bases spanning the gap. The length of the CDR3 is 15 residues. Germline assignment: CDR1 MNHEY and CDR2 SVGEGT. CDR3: CASSYVGSRSNEQFF. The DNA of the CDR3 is TGTGCCAGCAGTTACGTAGGGAGTAGGTCCAATGAGCAGTTCTTC.

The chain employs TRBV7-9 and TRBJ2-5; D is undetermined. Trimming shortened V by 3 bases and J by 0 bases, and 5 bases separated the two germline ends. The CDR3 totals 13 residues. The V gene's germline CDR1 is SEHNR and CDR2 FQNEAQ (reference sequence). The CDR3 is CASSFQNQETQYF. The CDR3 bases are TGTGCCAGCAGCTTCCAGAACCAAGAGACCCAGTACTTC.

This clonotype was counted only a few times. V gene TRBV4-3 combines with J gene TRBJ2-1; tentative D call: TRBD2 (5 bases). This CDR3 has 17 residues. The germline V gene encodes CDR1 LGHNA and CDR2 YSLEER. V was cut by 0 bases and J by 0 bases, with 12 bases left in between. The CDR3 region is CASSQDKDYTSYNEQFF. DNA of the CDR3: TGCGCCAGCAGCCAAGATAAAGACTACACCTCCTACAATGAGCAGTTCTTC.

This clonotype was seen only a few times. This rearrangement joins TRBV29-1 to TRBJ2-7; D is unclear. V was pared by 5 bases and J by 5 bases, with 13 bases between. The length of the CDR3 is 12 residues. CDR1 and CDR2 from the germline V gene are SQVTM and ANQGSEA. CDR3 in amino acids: CSVWSARDEQYF. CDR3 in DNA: TGCAGCGTTTGGTCAGCTCGGGACGAGCAGTACTTC.

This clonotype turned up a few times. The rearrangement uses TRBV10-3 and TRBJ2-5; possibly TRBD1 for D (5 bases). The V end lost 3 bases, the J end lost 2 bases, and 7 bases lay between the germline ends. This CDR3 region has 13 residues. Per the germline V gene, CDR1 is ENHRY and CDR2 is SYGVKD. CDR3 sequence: CAISENRQETQYF. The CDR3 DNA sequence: TGTGCCATCAGTGAAAACAGGCAAGAGACCCAGTACTTC.